This TCR beta chain was recovered during a study of a mutant IDH1 vaccine in newly diagnosed glioma (dated by TCRdb to 2020 to 2022). As for the study more broadly: Across visits V03 through V10, patients got a total of eight vaccinations, given in weeks 1, 3, 5, 7, 11, 15, 19 and 23. Vaccination started 4-6 weeks after radiotherapy alone, or was given together with temozolomide cycles in the groups whose treatment included chemotherapy. The approximately 29 treated patients were 62.5% male and about 38% female, with a mean age of roughly 40 years. Prior to enrollment, standard therapy consisting of radiotherapy alone, temozolomide alone, or radiochemotherapy with temozolomide had been administered to patients, with the combination being received by most patients. Six visits were used for peripheral blood collection: V03 (baseline), V05, V07, V10, V12 and V13. Longitudinal TCRB deep sequencing was done for some 25 treated patients, wherever samples were available for exploratory analyses. The investigation overall reported the following: Selection of PBMC samples for TCRB deep sequencing was based on availability. Changes in the top peripheral T cell clonotypes picked up by TCRB sequencing did not appear to be linked to pseudoprogression. Immune responses induced by the vaccine were seen in around 93% of patients across multiple MHC alleles. It was noted by the authors that analyses of patient blood samples could not be reproduced owing to sample limitations.

Regarding this clone: The clone's antigen remains unknown. It has no much larger one-base neighbor in the sample; base qualities were not kept.

The junction shows trimming of 2 bases on V and 2 bases on J, plus 13 bases between the germline ends. From the cysteine up to the phenylalanine, the CDR3 has a length of 15 residues. Only CDR3 DNA remains: 45 bases, in frame from the first base. Via the germline V gene (reference sequence), CDR1 is GTSNPN and CDR2 SVGIG. Read against the paper, the sample's time point label means: week 23, last vaccination. A 20-mer mutant IDH1 peptide at 300 micrograms in Montanide made up each vaccine dose, which was injected subcutaneously together with topical imiquimod. Donors had newly diagnosed WHO grade 3 or 4 IDH1-mutant astrocytomas with loss of nuclear ATRX. The samples were drawn from NOA16, a multicentre, single-arm, open-label phase I trial in Germany that tested a mutant IDH1 peptide vaccine in humans for the first time. The DNeasy Blood and Tissue Kit was used to extract genomic DNA from EDTA blood for TCRB sequencing.

The method was the immunoSEQ multiplex PCR assay. Rearranged TCR beta chain sequences were amplified with the hsTCRB Kit following the manufacturer's protocol. Sequencing of TCRB libraries was carried out on an Illumina MiSeq. Under the source paper's analysis protocol: The kit vendor's proprietary platform handled demultiplexing, trimming and gene mapping. Drawn from immuneACCESS, this table holds only the in-frame rearrangements with V and J called that TCRdb kept. Clones are partly lost; checked studies trace under half to an unresolved V gene and leave the rest unexplained. V, J and clone size were drawn from that table, and D and trimming were deduced from the DNA. The sample table contains fewer than 45,000 clones; only one count was recorded for roughly 90% of them. The top ten hold around 3.9% of the sample.

Sequences were derived from PBMCs, sampled from a glioma patient whose treatment included an IDH1 peptide vaccine. The receptor's source is a man aged 45-60 years with glioma. Rearrangement joined TRBV30 to TRBJ1-3; possibly the D gene is TRBD1, per 6 matching bases. The nucleotide sequence reads as follows: TGTGCCTGGAGTCGGGTGTCAGGGGCTGGAAACACCATATATTTT. It specifies CAWSRVSGAGNTIYF.